The 10 T cell receptor beta chains below come from one sample, sequenced in a study of cytomegalovirus exposure and HLA in healthy donors. PCR primers comprised 60 Vbeta and 13 Jbeta primers. Libraries were prepared by immunoSEQ multiplex PCR; TCRdb keeps only in-frame clonotypes and omits some of them. This repertoire includes some 67,000 clones. The material sequenced was PBMCs. The receptors here all came from a woman between 25 and 40 years old in good health and CMV-seronegative.

This chain links TRBV6-6 with TRBJ2-7; D possibly corresponds to TRBD1 (6 bases). This CDR3 is built from 13 residues. The V and J ends lost 5 bases and 6 bases respectively, with 14 bases between them. Germline V gives CDR1 MNHNY, CDR2 SVGAGI (reference sequence). The DNA of the CDR3 is TGTGCCAGCAGTCCCCGACAGGTTGCCGAGCAGTACTTC. It translates to CASSPRQVAEQYF.

The chain carries TRBV6-5 and TRBJ1-2, with 9 positions matching TRBD1. Per germline, CDR1 MNHEY and CDR2 SVGAGI. The CDR3 loop spans 16 amino acids. Germline trimming cut 4 bases from V and 0 bases from J; bases unmatched to any gene: 6. The CDR3 DNA follows: TGTGCCAGCAGTTCGGTACAGGGGGCCGCTAACTATGGCTACACCTTC. Translating it yields CASSSVQGAANYGYTF.

The chain links TRBV9 to TRBJ1-4; tentatively, D is TRBD1 (5 bases). Per germline, CDR1 SGDLS and CDR2 YYNGEE. Trimming stripped 3 bases from V and 0 bases from J, with 9 bases between. CDR3 length: 15 residues. The CDR3 loop reads CASSGGTATNEKLFF. CDR3 DNA: TGTGCCAGCAGCGGAGGGACTGCAACTAATGAAAAACTGTTTTTT. The complete variable domain, with remaining parts taken from reference TRBV9 and TRBJ1-4, reads DSGVTQTPKHLITATGQRVTLRCSPRSGDLSVYWYQQSLDQGLQFLIQYYNGEERAKGNILERFSAQQFPDLHSELNLSSLELGDSALYFCASSGGTATNEKLFFGSGTQLSVL.

V and J are TRBV28 and TRBJ1-5; 7 bases line up with TRBD1. Per the germline V gene, CDR1 is MDHEN and CDR2 is SYDVKM. CDR3 length: 13 residues. Germline trimming cut 8 bases from V and 4 bases from J; bases unmatched to any gene: 5. This CDR3 is CASERDRNQPQHF. The DNA for the CDR3 is TGTGCCAGCGAAAGGGACAGAAATCAGCCCCAGCATTTT.

The chain carries TRBV6-5 and TRBJ1-3; possibly TRBD1 for D (6 bases). The V gene's germline CDR1 is MNHEY and CDR2 SVGAGI. The V and J ends lost 1 base and 2 bases respectively, with 12 bases between them. This CDR3 spans 16 amino acids. The CDR3 coding sequence is TGTGCCAGCAGTTACTTGGCAGGGGTGGCTGGAAACACCATATATTTT. It yields the protein CASSYLAGVAGNTIYF.

The chain carries TRBV19 and TRBJ2-3; TRBD1 might be the D (5 bases). V was shortened by 5 bases and J by 5 bases, with 14 bases between the two germline ends. This CDR3 has 14 residues. Germline loops: CDR1 LNHDA, CDR2 SQIVND (reference sequence). The DNA for the CDR3 is TGTGCCAGTAGTTCCGACAGCTTACAAGATACGCAGTATTTT. Its protein product is CASSSDSLQDTQYF. The variable domain in full, with the rest retrieved from reference TRBV19 and TRBJ2-3, is DGGITQSPKYLFRKEGQNVTLSCEQNLNHDAMYWYRQDPGQGLRLIYYSQIVNDFQKGDIAEGYSVSREKKESFPLTVTSAQKNPTAFYLCASSSDSLQDTQYFGPGTRLTVL.

The rearrangement joins TRBV30 to TRBJ1-1, with 8 positions matching TRBD1. The germline V gene encodes CDR1 GTSNPN and CDR2 SVGIG (reference sequence). The junction had 4 bases not matched to a gene; V was cut back by 7 bases and J by 0 bases. This CDR3 spans 13 amino acids. The DNA of the CDR3 is TGTGCCTCTAGGACAGGGTTGAACACTGAAGCTTTCTTT. This translates into CASRTGLNTEAFF.

The chain carries TRBV9 and TRBJ2-7; no reliable D call. Germline assignment: CDR1 SGDLS and CDR2 YYNGEE. The CDR3 sequence is 13 residues long. V dropped 0 bases and J dropped 2 bases, with 6 bases sitting between them. CDR3 sequence: CASSVATTYEQYF. The CDR3 DNA reads TGTGCCAGCAGCGTAGCGACAACCTACGAGCAGTACTTC.

Written as DNA, the CDR3 is TGTGCCACCCCTCGAGGACTAGCCTTCCCCGGCGATGAGCAGTTCTTC. Residues: CATPRGLAFPGDEQFF. The gene calls are TRBV2 and TRBJ2-1; 8 bases are a match to TRBD2. V lost 10 bases and J lost 8; bases outside the gene matches: 19. CDR1 SNHLY and CDR2 FYNNEI come from the germline V gene. CDR3 length equals 16 residues. Variable domain in full (rest from reference TRBV2 and TRBJ2-1): EPEVTQTPSHQVTQMGQEVILRCVPISNHLYFYWYRQILGQKVEFLVSFYNNEISEKSEIFDDQFSVERPDGSNFTLKIRSTKLEDSAMYFCATPRGLAFPGDEQFFGPGTRLTVL.

This chain uses TRBV5-1 with TRBJ2-1, with D unclear. Germline assignment: CDR1 SGHRS and CDR2 YFSETQ. V was clipped by 4 bases and J by 11 bases, with 16 bases between them. This CDR3 has 13 residues. The CDR3 reads CASSPVINQKQFF. CDR3 nucleotide sequence: TGCGCCAGCAGCCCCGTGATCAACCAGAAGCAGTTCTTC.